This TCR beta chain is from a study of blood T cells in healthy people across ages. General study points: Percentage of naive T cells showed a strong correlation with TCR beta diversity.

A second about 6 to 12 cycle PCR used barcoded and J-beta primers. TCRdb passed the 5' RACE reads through MiXCR, listing each CDR3 protein once. The repertoire has 1.5 million to 2 million distinct CDR3 sequences, 25% to 30% of them found once; the top ten carry roughly 8.2%. The CDR3 spans 12 residues. Germline V gives CDR1 MGHDK, CDR2 SYGVNS. V was trimmed by 4 bases and J by 9 bases, leaving 12 bases between them. This clonotype was recorded a few times. The antigen is undetermined. The chain joins TRBV25-1 to TRBJ1-1; D is undetermined. Sequencing was carried out using blood. This receptor was taken from a woman in her thirties in good health. For the CDR3, the DNA is TGTGCCAGCAGTGGAGGTGGGAGACAAGCTTTCTTT. This translates into CASSGGGRQAFF.